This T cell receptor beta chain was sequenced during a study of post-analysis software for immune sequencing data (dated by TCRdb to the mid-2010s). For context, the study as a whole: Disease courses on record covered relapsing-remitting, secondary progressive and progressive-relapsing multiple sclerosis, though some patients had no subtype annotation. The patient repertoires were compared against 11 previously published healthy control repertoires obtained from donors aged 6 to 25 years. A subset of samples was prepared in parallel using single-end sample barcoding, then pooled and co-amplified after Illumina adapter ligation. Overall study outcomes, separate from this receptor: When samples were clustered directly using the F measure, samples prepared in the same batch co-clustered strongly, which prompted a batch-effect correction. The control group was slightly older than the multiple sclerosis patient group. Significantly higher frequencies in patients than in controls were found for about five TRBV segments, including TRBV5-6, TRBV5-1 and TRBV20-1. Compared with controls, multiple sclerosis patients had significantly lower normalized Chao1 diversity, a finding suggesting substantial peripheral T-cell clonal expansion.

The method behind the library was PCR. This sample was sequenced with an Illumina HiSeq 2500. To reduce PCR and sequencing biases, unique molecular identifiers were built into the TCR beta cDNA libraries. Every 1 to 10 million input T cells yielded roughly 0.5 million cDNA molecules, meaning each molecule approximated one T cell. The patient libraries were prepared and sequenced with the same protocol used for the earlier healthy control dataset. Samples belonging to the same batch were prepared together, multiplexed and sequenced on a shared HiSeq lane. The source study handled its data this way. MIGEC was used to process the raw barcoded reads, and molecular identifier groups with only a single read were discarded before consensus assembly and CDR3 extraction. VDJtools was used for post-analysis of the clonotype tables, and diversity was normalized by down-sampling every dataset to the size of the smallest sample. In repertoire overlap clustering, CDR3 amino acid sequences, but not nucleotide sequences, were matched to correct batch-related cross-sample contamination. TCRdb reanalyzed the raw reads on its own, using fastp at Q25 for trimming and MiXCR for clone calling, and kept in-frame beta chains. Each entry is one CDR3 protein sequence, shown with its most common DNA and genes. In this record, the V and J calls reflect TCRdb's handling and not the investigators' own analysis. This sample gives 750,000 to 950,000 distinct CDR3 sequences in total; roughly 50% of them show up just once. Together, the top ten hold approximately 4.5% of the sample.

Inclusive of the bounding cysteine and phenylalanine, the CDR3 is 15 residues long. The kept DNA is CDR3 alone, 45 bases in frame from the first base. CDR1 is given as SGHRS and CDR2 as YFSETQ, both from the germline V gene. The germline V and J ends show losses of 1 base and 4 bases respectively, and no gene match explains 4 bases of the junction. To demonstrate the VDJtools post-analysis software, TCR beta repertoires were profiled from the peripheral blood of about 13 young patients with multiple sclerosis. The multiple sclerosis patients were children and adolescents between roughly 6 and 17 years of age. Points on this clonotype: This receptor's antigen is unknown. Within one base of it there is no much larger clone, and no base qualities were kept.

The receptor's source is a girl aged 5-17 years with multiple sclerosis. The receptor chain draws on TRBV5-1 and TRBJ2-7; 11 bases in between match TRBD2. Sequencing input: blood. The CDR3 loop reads CASSLTSGSAYEQYF. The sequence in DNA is TGCGCCAGCAGCTTGACTAGCGGGAGTGCGTACGAGCAGTACTTC.